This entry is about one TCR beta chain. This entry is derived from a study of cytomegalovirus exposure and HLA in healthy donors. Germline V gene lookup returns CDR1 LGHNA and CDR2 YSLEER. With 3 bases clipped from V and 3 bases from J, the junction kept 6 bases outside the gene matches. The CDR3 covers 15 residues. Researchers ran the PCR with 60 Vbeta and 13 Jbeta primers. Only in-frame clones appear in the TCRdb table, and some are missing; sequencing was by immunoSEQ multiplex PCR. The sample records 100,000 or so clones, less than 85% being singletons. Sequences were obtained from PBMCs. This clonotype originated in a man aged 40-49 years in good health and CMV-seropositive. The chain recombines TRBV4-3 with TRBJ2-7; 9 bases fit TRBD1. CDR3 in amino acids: CASSQPGQGFYEQYF. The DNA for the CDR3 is TGCGCCAGCAGCCAGCCGGGACAGGGTTTCTACGAGCAGTACTTC.